The clone carrying this T cell receptor beta chain was picked up a small number of times. MiXCR, applied by TCRdb to the RT-PCR reads, yields one record per CDR3 protein. The table shows fewer than 800,000 distinct CDR3 sequences, with 11% to 15% occurring only once. Sequenced input: memory CD4+ T cells from blood. The sequence came from a female donor in good health, serving as a healthy control.

CDR3 protein: CSVAGLAGSTGTGELFF. Written as DNA, the CDR3 is TGCAGCGTGGCTGGACTAGCGGGGTCCACGGGGACCGGGGAGCTGTTTTTT. The gene calls are TRBV29-1 and TRBJ2-2; TRBD2 aligns across 12 bases. Per germline, CDR1 SQVTM and CDR2 ANQGSEA. The CDR3 totals 17 residues. V shed 6 bases and J 5 bases; nucleotides not matched to a gene: 13.